This T cell receptor (beta chain) stems from a study of blood T cells in healthy people across ages. A sample-barcoded 5' primer and a J-beta primer mix were used in a second PCR of roughly 7 to 11 cycles. TCRdb called the 5' RACE reads again in MiXCR, with one record for every CDR3 protein. The table records hundreds of thousands of distinct CDR3 sequences, around 43% of them present only once. V shed 6 bases and J 0 bases; nucleotides not matched to a gene: 3. Germline CDR1 is SGHTA and CDR2 is FQGNSA. CDR3 length equals 15 residues. The rearrangement uses TRBV7-2 and TRBJ1-1; TRBD1 matches at 11 bases. This sequence originates from a man at least 80 years old in good health. Sequencing used blood. CDR3 amino acids: CASRGQGGMNTEAFF. CDR3 bases: TGTGCCAGCAGGGGACAGGGGGGAATGAACACTGAAGCTTTCTTT. Combining the CDR3 with reference TRBV7-2 and TRBJ1-1 gives the whole variable domain GAGVSQSPSNKVTEKGKDVELRCDPISGHTALYWYRQSLGQGLEFLIYFQGNSAPDKSGLPSDRFSAERTGGSVSTLTIQRTQQEDSAVYLCASRGQGGMNTEAFFGQGTRLTVV.